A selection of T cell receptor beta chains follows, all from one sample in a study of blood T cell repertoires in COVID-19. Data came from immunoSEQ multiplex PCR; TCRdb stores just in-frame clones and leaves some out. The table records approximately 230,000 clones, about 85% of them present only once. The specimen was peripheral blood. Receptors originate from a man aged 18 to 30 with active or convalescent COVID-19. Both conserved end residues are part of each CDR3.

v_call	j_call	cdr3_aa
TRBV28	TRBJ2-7	CASSQLSESYEQYF
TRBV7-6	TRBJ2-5	CASSLLTGLVGETQYF
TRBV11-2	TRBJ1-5	CASSQRPSRDSISNQPQHF
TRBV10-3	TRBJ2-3	CAISGQIGGGTDTQYF
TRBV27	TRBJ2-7	CASKASGIYEQYF
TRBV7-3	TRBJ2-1	CASSLGSAQPGGEQFF
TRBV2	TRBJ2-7	CASSYVPYEQYF
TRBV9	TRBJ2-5	CASSPPAGGLSETQYF
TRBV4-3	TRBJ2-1	CASSQDPALGQFF
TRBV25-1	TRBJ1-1	CASSGQGAREAFF